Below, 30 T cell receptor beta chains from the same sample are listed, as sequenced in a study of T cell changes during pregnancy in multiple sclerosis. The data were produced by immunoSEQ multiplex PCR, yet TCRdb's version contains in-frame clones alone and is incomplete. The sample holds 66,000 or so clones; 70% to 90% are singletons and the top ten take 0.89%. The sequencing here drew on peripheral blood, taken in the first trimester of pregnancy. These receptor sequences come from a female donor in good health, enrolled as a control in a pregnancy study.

In DNA, the CDR3 is TGCGCCAGCAGCCAAGATGGAACAGGGGCTAATTCACCCCTCCACTTT. Protein: CASSQDGTGANSPLHF. This rearrangement joins TRBV4-3 to TRBJ1-6; 7 bases match TRBD1. This CDR3 is built from 16 residues. Germline CDR1 reads LGHNA; CDR2 reads YSLEER. V shed 0 bases, J shed 6 bases, and the junction held 5 bases outside the gene matches.

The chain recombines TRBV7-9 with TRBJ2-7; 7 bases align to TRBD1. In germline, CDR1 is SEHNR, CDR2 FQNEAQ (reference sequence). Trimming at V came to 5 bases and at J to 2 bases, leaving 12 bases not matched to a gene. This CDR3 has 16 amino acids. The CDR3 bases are TGTGCCAGCAGCACAGGGCAGGGGGAGTTCCCCTACGAGCAGTACTTC. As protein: CASSTGQGEFPYEQYF.

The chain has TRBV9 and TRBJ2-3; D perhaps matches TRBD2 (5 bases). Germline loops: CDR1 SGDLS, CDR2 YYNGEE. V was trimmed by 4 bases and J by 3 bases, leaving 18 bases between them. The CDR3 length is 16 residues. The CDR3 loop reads CASSHRRGLVTDTQYF. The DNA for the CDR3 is TGTGCCAGCAGCCACCGCCGCGGACTGGTAACAGATACGCAGTATTTT.

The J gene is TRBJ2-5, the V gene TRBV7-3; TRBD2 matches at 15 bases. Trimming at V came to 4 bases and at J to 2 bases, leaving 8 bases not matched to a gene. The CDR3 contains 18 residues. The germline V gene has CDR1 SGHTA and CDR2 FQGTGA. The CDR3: CASSSGLAGGPKQETQYF. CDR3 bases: TGTGCCAGCAGCTCCGGACTAGCGGGGGGGCCGAAGCAAGAGACCCAGTACTTC.

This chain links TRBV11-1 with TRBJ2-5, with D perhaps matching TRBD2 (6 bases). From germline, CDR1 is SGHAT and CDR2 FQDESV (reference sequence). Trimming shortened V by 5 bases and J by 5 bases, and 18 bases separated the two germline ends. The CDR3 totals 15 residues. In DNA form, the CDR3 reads TGTGCCAGCAGCCATTATCGGAGGGGTTCCGAGACCCAGTACTTC. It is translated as CASSHYRRGSETQYF.

CDR3 sequence reads: CAWSVRRGEQYF. The DNA for the CDR3 is TGTGCCTGGAGTGTACGGAGGGGAGAGCAGTACTTC. V gene TRBV30 combines with J gene TRBJ2-7; maybe TRBD2 (6 bases). CDR1 is GTSNPN and CDR2 is SVGIG in the germline V gene (reference sequence). V gave up 0 bases and J gave up 7 bases, with 10 bases separating them. The CDR3 runs 12 residues.

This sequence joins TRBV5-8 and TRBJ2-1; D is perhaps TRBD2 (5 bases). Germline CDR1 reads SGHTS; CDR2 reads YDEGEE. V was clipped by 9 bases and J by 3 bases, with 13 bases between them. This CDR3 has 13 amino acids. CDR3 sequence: CATRAWGYNEQFF. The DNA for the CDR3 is TGTGCCACGCGGGCGTGGGGCTACAATGAGCAGTTCTTC.

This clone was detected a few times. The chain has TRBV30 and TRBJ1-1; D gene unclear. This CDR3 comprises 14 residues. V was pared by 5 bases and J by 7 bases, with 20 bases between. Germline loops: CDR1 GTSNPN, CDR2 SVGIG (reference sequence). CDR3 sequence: CAWENTEGLVEAFF. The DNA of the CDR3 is TGTGCCTGGGAAAATACTGAAGGACTTGTTGAAGCTTTCTTT.

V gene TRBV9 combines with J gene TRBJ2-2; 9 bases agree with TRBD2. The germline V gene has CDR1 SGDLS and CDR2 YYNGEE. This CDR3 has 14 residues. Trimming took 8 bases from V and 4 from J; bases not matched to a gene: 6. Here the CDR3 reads CASSSGVITGELFF. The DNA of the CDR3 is TGTGCCAGTTCTAGCGGGGTGATCACCGGGGAGCTGTTTTTT.

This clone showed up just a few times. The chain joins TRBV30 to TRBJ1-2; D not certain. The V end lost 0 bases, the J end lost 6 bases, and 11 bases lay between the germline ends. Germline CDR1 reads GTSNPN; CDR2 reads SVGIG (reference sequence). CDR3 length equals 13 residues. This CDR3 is CAWSVPGPNGYTF. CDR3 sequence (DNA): TGTGCCTGGAGTGTACCTGGGCCAAATGGCTACACCTTC.

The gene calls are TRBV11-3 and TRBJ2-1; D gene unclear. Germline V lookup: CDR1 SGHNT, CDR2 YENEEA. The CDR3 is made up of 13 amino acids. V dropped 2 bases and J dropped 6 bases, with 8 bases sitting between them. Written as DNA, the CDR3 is TGTGCCAGCAGCTTACGCGGTAGCAATGAGCAGTTCTTC. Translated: CASSLRGSNEQFF.

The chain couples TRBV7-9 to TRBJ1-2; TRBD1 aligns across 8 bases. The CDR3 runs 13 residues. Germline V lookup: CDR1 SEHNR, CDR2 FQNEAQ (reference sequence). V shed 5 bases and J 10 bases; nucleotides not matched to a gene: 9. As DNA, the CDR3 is TGTGCCAGCAGCCCGGGGACAGGCCAAGTCTACACCTTC. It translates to CASSPGTGQVYTF.

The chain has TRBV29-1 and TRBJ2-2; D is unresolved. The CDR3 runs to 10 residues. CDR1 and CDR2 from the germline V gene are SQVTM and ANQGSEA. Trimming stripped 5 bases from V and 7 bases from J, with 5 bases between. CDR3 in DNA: TGCAGCGTTTTTCTCGGGGAGCTGTTTTTT. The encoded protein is CSVFLGELFF.

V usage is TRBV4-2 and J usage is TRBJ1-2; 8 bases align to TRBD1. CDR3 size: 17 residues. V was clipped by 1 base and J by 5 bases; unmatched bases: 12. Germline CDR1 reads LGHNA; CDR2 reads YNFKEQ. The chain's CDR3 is CASSQGGTGITGYGYTF. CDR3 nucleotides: TGTGCCAGCAGCCAAGGTGGGACAGGAATAACTGGGTATGGCTACACCTTC.

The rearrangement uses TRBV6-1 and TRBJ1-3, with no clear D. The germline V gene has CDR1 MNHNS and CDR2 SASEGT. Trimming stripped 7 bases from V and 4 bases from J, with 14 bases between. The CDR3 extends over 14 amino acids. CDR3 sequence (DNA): TGTGCCAGCACCCGGCCCGGGGAGGGAAACACCATATATTTT. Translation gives CASTRPGEGNTIYF.

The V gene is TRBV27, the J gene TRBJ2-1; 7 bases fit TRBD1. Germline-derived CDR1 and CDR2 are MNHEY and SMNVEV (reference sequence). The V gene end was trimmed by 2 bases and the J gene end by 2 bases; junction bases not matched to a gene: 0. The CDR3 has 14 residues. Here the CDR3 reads CASSLDRAYNEQFF. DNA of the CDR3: TGTGCCAGCAGTTTAGACAGGGCCTACAATGAGCAGTTCTTC.

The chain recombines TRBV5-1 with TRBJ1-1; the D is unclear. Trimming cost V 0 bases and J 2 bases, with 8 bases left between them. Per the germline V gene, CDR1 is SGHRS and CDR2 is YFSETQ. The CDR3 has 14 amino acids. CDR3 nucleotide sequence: TGCGCCAGCAGCTTGGCGGGAGAAAACACTGAAGCTTTCTTT. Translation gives CASSLAGENTEAFF.

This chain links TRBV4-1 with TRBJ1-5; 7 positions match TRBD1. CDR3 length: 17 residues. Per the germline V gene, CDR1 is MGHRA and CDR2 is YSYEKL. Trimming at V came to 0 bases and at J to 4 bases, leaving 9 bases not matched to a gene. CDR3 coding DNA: TGCGCCAGCAGCCAAGAGGATGGGGACAGTGAAAATCAGCCCCAGCATTTT. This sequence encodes CASSQEDGDSENQPQHF.

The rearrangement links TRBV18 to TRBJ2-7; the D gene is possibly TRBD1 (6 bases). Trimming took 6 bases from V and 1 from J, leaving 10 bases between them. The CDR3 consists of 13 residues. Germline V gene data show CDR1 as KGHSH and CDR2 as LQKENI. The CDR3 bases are TGTGCCAGCTCCCCAGGACAGTCCTACGAGCAGTACTTC. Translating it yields CASSPGQSYEQYF.

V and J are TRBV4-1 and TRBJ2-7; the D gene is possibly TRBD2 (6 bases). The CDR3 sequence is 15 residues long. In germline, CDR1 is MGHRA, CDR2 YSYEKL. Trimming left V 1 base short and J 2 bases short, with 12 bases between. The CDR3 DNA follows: TGCGCCAGCAGCCAAGGGAGGGACTCAACCTACGAGCAGTACTTC. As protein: CASSQGRDSTYEQYF.

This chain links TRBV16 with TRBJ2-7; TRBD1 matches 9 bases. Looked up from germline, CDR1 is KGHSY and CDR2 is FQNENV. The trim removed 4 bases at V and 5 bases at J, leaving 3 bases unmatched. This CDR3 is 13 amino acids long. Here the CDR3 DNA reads TGTGCCAGCAGCCCAGGACAGGGGAACGAGCAGTACTTC. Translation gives CASSPGQGNEQYF. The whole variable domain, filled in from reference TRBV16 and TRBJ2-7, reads GEEVAQTPKHLVRGEGQKAKLYCAPIKGHSYVFWYQQVLKNEFKFLISFQNENVFDETGMPKERFSAKCLPNSPCSLEIQATKLEDSAVYFCASSPGQGNEQYFGPGTRLTVT.

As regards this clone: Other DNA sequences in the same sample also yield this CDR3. The CDR3 DNA sequence: TGTGCCAGCAGCTTAGACAGAGGCTCCTACAATGAGCAGTTCTTC. Translated, it gives CASSLDRGSYNEQFF. The V call is TRBV7-3, the J call TRBJ2-1; perhaps TRBD1 as D (5 bases). CDR1 is SGHTA and CDR2 is FQGTGA in the germline V gene. This CDR3 is 15 amino acids long. V lost 2 bases and J 0 bases, leaving 8 bases between the germline ends. Looking up the rest from reference TRBV7-3 and TRBJ2-1 gives the full variable domain: GAGVSQTPSNKVTEKGKYVELRCDPISGHTALYWYRQSLGQGPEFLIYFQGTGAADDSGLPNDRFFAVRPEGSVSTLKIQRTERGDSAVYLCASSLDRGSYNEQFFGPGTRLTVL.

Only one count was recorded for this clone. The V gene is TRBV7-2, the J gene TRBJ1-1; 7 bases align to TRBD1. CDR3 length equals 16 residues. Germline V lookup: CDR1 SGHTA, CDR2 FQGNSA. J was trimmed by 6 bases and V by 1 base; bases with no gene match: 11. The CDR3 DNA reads TGTGCCAGCAGCTTAGTTCGGTCGGACAGGCCCCCTGAAGCTTTCTTT. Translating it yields CASSLVRSDRPPEAFF.

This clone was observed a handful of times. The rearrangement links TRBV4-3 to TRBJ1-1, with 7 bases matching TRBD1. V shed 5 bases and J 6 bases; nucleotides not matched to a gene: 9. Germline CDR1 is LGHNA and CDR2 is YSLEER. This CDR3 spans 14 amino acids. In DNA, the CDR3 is TGCGCCAGCAGCTTATCTTCCGACAGGGCTGAAGCTTTCTTT. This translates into CASSLSSDRAEAFF.

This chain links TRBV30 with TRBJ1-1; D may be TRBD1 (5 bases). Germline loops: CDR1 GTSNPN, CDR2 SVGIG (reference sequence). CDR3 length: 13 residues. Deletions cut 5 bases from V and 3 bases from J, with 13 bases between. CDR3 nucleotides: TGTGCCTGGGGGGGACGGGGGGACACTGAAGCTTTCTTT. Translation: CAWGGRGDTEAFF. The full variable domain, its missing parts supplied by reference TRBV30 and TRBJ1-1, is SQTIHQWPATLVQPVGSPLSLECTVEGTSNPNLYWYRQAAGRGLQLLFYSVGIGQISSEVPQNLSASRPQDRQFILSSKKLLLSDSGFYLCAWGGRGDTEAFFGQGTRLTVV.

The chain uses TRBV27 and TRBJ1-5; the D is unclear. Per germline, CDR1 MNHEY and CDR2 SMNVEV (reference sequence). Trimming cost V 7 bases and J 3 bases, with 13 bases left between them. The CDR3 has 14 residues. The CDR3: CASKSQTLNQPQHF. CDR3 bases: TGTGCCAGCAAAAGTCAGACACTCAATCAGCCCCAGCATTTT.

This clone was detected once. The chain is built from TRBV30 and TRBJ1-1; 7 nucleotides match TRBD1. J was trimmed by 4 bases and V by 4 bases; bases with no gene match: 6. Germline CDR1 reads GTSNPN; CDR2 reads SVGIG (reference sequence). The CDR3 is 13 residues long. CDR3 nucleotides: TGTGCCTGGACGACAGGGAAGGGCACTGAAGCTTTCTTT. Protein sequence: CAWTTGKGTEAFF.

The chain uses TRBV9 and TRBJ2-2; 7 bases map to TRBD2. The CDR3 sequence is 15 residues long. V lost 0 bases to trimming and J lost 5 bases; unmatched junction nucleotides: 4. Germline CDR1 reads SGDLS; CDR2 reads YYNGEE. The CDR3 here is CASSVEAGMTGELFF. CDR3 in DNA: TGTGCCAGCAGCGTAGAAGCGGGGATGACCGGGGAGCTGTTTTTT.

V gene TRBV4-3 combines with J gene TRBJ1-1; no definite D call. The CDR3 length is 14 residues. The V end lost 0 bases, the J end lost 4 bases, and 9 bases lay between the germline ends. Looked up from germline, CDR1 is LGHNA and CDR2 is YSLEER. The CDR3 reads CASSQDRGSTEAFF. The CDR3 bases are TGCGCCAGCAGCCAAGATAGAGGGAGCACTGAAGCTTTCTTT.

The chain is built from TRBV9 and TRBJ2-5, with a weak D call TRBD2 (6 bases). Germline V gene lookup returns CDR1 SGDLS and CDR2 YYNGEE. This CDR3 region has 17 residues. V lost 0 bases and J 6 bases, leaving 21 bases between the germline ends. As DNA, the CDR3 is TGTGCCAGCAGCGTAGAAGGGACTGGGAGCGTAGGCCAGACCCAGTACTTC. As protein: CASSVEGTGSVGQTQYF.